Listed below are T cell receptor beta chains from one sample, sequenced in a study of prognosis after radiotherapy for stage I lung cancer. Using its own MiXCR run on the multiplex PCR reads, TCRdb lists one record per CDR3 protein. The table records approximately 25,000 distinct CDR3 sequences, around 43% of them present only once. The material was PBMCs, obtained before or after stereotactic body radiation therapy (not recorded which). The receptors were gathered from a donor over 45 with non-small cell lung cancer. Both conserved end residues are trimmed from each CDR3.

TRBJ2-1 | TRBV27 | 13 | ASSLVRVSYNEQF
TRBJ1-5 | TRBV6-2/TRBV6-3 | 13 | ASRPTGKGDQPQH
TRBJ2-1 | TRBV6-1 | 9 | ATGMAGEQF
TRBJ2-1 | TRBV27 | 12 | ASSLRREGIEQF
TRBJ1-2 | TRBV10-2 | 12 | ASSETPVVYGYT
TRBJ1-5 | TRBV12-3/TRBV12-4 | 11 | ASSSGINQPQH
TRBJ2-3 | TRBV27 | 12 | ASRGSGPQDTKY
TRBJ2-5 | TRBV7-2 | 12 | ASSFGSGGETQY
TRBJ2-7 | TRBV7-2 | 11 | ASSLEFRGEQY
TRBJ2-3 | TRBV7-6 | 14 | ASSLAGVVATDTQY
TRBJ2-3 | TRBV7-9 | 10 | ASSFLEDTQY
TRBJ2-1 | TRBV5-1 | 14 | ASSLSLGQGQFEQF
TRBJ1-2 | TRBV19 | 16 | ASSRLYGPDGHNYGYT
TRBJ2-1 | TRBV20-1 | 15 | SAAGTFQRGAYNEQF
TRBJ2-7 | TRBV10-3 | 11 | AISGDRGYEQY
TRBJ2-5 | TRBV19 | 11 | ASSGGSWETQY
TRBJ2-2 | TRBV6-2/TRBV6-3 | 10 | ASGLITGELF
TRBJ1-2 | TRBV9 | 10 | ASSVAGDGYT
TRBJ2-7 | TRBV6-2/TRBV6-3 | 13 | ASSYPVWGEYERY
TRBJ1-2 | TRBV5-4 | 12 | ASSNRDRGYGYT
TRBJ2-1 | TRBV4-1 | 12 | ASSQDQLASEQF
TRBJ2-7 | TRBV7-9 | 13 | ASSLAAGSSYEQY
TRBJ1-1 | TRBV2 | 11 | ASSELLQAEAF
TRBJ1-6 | TRBV25-1 | 13 | AISDILGDNSPLH
TRBJ2-5 | TRBV6-2/TRBV6-3 | 11 | ASSYTGVETQY
TRBJ2-1 | TRBV7-2 | 13 | ASSLASGKYNEQF
TRBJ2-4 | TRBV5-1 | 12 | ASSLSGLANIQY
TRBJ2-3 | TRBV5-4 | 12 | ASSSGQGTDTQY
TRBJ2-7 | TRBV4-3 | 17 | ASIQALSSRGNALYEQY
TRBJ1-6 | TRBV9 | 10 | ASRGDNSPLH
TRBJ2-7 | TRBV2 | 12 | ASRDKSTSYEQY
TRBJ2-5 | TRBV6-1 | 8 | ATANYDQY
TRBJ2-2 | TRBV3-1 | 16 | ASSLGLAGRLGSGELF
TRBJ2-5 | TRBV20-1 | 13 | SARSQGLREETQY
TRBJ1-5 | TRBV20-1 | 11 | SAGGWRNQPQH
TRBJ1-4 | TRBV9 | 14 | ASSPGQIATNEKLF
TRBJ2-1 | TRBV2 | 9 | ASSEGRGEF
TRBJ2-7 | TRBV6-2/TRBV6-3 | 13 | ANSSYDNLCYEQY
TRBJ1-6 | TRBV6-2/TRBV6-3 | 12 | ASSYGPDYSPLH
TRBJ1-1 | TRBV11-2 | 10 | ASSQMGVEAF